This TCR beta chain emerged from a study of T cell changes during pregnancy in multiple sclerosis. Clones were read by immunoSEQ multiplex PCR, and TCRdb kept only the in-frame ones, dropping some. Seen here are tens of thousands of clones, 91% observed once, and the top ten hold around 0.3%. The V end was cut by 0 bases, the J end by 1 base, with 6 bases between. The CDR3 runs 14 residues. Germline CDR1 reads SGHTA; CDR2 reads FQGTGA. This receptor was identified in a female donor in good health, enrolled as a control in a pregnancy study. Sequences were derived from CD4+ T cells from peripheral blood mononuclear cells, sampled in the third trimester of pregnancy. The chain has TRBV7-3 and TRBJ1-1, with unresolved D. CDR3 nucleotides: TGTGCCAGCAGCTTAACTTTTCAGAACACTGAAGCTTTCTTT. Protein product: CASSLTFQNTEAFF.